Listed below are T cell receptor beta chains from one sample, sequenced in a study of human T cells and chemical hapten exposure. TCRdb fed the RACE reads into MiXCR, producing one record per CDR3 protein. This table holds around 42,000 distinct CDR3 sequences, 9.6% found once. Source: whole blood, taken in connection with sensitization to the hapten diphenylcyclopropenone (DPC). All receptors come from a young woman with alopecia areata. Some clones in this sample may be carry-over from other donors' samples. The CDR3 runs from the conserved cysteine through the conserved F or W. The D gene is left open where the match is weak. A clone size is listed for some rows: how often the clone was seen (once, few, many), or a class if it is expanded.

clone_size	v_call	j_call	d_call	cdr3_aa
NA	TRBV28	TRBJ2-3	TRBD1	CASSGPTGLGTDTQYF
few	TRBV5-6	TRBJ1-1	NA	CASSFFNYGLGAFF
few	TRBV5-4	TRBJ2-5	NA	CASTTDTAATLHGTQYF
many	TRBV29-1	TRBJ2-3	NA	CSVEESGTDTQYF
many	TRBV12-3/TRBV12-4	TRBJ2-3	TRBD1	CASSIRQGRNTQYF
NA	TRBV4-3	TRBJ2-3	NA	CASSQETEQVTDTQYF
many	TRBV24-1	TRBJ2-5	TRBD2	CATSDGKRGVQETQYF
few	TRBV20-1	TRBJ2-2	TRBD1	CSARSRDRENTGELFF
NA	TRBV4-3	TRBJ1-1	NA	CASSQDTWVDNPDVF
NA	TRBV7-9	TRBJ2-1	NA	CASSPDTGDEQFF
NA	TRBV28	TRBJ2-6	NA	CASRSGANVLTF
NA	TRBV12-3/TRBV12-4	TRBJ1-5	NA	CASRRDGNQPQHF
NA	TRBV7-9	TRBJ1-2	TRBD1	CASSSDDRGPYGYTF
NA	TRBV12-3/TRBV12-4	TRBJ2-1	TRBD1	CASSLNGQGWGNEQFF
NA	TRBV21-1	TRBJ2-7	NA	CASSSDRRGYPYEQYF
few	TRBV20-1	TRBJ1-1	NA	CSALGDGLNTEAFF
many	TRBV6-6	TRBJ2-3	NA	CASSYPRGTSTDTQYF
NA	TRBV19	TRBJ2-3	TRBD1	CASSISADRTTDTQYF
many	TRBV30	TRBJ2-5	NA	CAWRRGGGTGTQYF
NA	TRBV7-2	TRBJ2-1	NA	CASSLDRDDNEQFF
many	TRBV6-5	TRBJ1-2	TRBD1	CASSYADRRNNGYTF
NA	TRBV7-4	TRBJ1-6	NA	CASSKSTTGSAIPLHF
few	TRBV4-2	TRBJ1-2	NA	CASSQGGTAGNYGYTF
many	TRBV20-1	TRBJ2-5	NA	CSARGLVKTQYF
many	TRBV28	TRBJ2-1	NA	CASSDRLGEQFF
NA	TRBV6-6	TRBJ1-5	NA	CASSYDGGFDQPQHF